These 15 T cell receptor beta chains came from one sample sequenced in a study of blood T cells in healthy people across ages. A second PCR, run for about 7 to 11 cycles, used a sample-barcoded 5' primer plus a J-beta primer mix. TCRdb re-derived calls from the 5' RACE reads in MiXCR, one entry per CDR3 protein. The sample carries hundreds of thousands of distinct CDR3 sequences, 35% to 40% recorded once. Specimen: blood. Receptors originate from a man aged 18 to 29 in good health.

V gene TRBV6-2 or TRBV6-3 combines with J gene TRBJ2-1; TRBD1 agrees at 8 bases. In germline, CDR1 is MNHEY, CDR2 SVGEGT. Trimming removed 10 bases from V and 6 bases from J; junction bases left unmatched: 23. The CDR3 is 18 amino acids. The CDR3 region is CATTLGPGQVNVGNEQFF. The CDR3 DNA sequence: TGTGCCACAACCTTGGGTCCGGGACAGGTTAATGTAGGCAATGAGCAGTTCTTC.

This clonotype showed up many times. The V and J genes are TRBV29-1 and TRBJ2-3, with 8 bases fitting TRBD1. The CDR3 contains 10 residues. The V segment lost 7 bases and the J segment 9 bases; nucleotides outside the gene matches: 3. Germline lookup yields CDR1 SQVTM and CDR2 ANQGSEA. CDR3 sequence (DNA): TGCAGCGCCTGGACAGGGACGCAGTATTTT. Protein: CSAWTGTQYF.

The V call is TRBV2, the J call TRBJ1-2; D is undetermined. The ends were cut back, 3 bases at V and 1 base at J, with 6 bases in the middle. The CDR3 sequence is 13 residues long. Germline CDR1 and CDR2: SNHLY and FYNNEI. The DNA for the CDR3 is TGTGCCAGCAGTGACGATTTTAACTATGGCTACACCTTC. This sequence encodes CASSDDFNYGYTF. The whole variable domain, filled in from reference TRBV2 and TRBJ1-2, reads EPEVTQTPSHQVTQMGQEVILRCVPISNHLYFYWYRQILGQKVEFLVSFYNNEISEKSEIFDDQFSVERPDGSNFTLKIRSTKLEDSAMYFCASSDDFNYGYTFGSGTRLTVV.

The J gene is TRBJ2-2, the V gene TRBV9; D possibly corresponds to TRBD1 (5 bases). Trimming took off 0 bases at V and 0 bases at J, with 9 bases between the two ends. From germline, CDR1 is SGDLS and CDR2 YYNGEE. The CDR3 totals 16 residues. The CDR3 DNA is TGTGCCAGCAGCGTAGTAGGACAACCGAACACCGGGGAGCTGTTTTTT. Translating it yields CASSVVGQPNTGELFF.

This clonotype has a handful of counts. The CDR3 DNA follows: TGCGCCAGCAGCTTGGAAGGACGGGGTCGGGACGAGCAGTACTTC. Translation: CASSLEGRGRDEQYF. This chain connects TRBV5-1 to TRBJ2-7; D may be TRBD2 (5 bases). V was shortened by 0 bases and J by 5 bases, with 15 bases between the two germline ends. This CDR3 has 15 amino acids. CDR1 SGHRS and CDR2 YFSETQ come from the germline V gene.

As regards this clonotype: A much more abundant neighbour one base away suggests this may be a read error. V gene TRBV12-3 or TRBV12-4 combines with J gene TRBJ1-2; D is undetermined. Trimming took off 2 bases at V and 4 bases at J, with 14 bases between the two ends. This CDR3 has 15 residues. CDR3 loop: CASSLMRAPAYGYTF. DNA of the CDR3: TGTGCCAGCAGTTTAATGCGGGCGCCAGCCTATGGCTACACCTTC.

In this sample, this clonotype turned up a few times. This chain connects TRBV6-2 or TRBV6-3 to TRBJ1-5, with 12 bases that match TRBD1. V trimming: 5 bases; J trimming: 2 bases; junction bases outside the gene matches: 13. The CDR3 has 19 amino acids. Germline lookup yields CDR1 MNHEY and CDR2 SVGEGT. CDR3 DNA sequence: TGTGCCAGCAGTACCCTACGGGGACAGGGGGCGATAGGCAATCAGCCCCAGCATTTT. Translation: CASSTLRGQGAIGNQPQHF.

This clonotype was counted ten times or more. The V gene is TRBV20-1, the J gene TRBJ2-3; D is perhaps TRBD2 (6 bases). Germline V CDR1 and CDR2: DFQATT, SNEGSKA (reference sequence). Trimming stripped 1 base from V and 3 bases from J, with 11 bases between. The CDR3 is 14 residues long. The CDR3 DNA follows: TGCAGTGCTAGAGCTGCTCGGGGGACAGATACGCAGTATTTT. It encodes CSARAARGTDTQYF.

This clonotype has only a few counts. The rearrangement links TRBV2 to TRBJ2-4; D remains ambiguous. Trimming took off 4 bases at V and 0 bases at J, with 10 bases between the two ends. Germline CDR1 is SNHLY and CDR2 is FYNNEI. The CDR3 is 15 residues long. In nucleotides, the CDR3 is TGTGCCAGCAGTGGAGGCACTTTAGCCAAAAACATTCAGTACTTC. Translating it yields CASSGGTLAKNIQYF.

This clonotype showed up just a few times. This chain joins TRBV3-1 and TRBJ1-4; perhaps TRBD1 as D (5 bases). Trimming left V 0 bases short and J 1 base short, with 15 bases between. The CDR3 contains 18 residues. Germline CDR1 reads LGHDT; CDR2 reads YNNKEL (reference sequence). CDR3 sequence reads: CASSQETARDQTNEKLFF. CDR3 DNA: TGTGCCAGCAGCCAAGAGACAGCCCGAGACCAAACTAATGAAAAACTGTTTTTT.

Worth noting for this clonotype: A read error may explain this, as a much larger clone is one base away. This chain uses TRBV24-1 with TRBJ2-3, with no clear D. Germline CDR1 reads KGHDR; CDR2 reads SFDVKD. This CDR3 is built from 13 residues. With 3 bases removed from V and 14 bases from J, the gap between germline ends came to 17 bases. CDR3 sequence reads: CATSDTTTPQRYF. For the CDR3, the DNA is TGTGCCACCAGTGATACGACAACACCGCAGCGGTATTTT.

For this clonotype: A much larger clone differs by one base, so this may be a read error. The chain links TRBV12-3 or TRBV12-4 to TRBJ2-3, with TRBD2 matching over 8 bases. The V segment lost 6 bases and the J segment 2 bases; nucleotides outside the gene matches: 7. This CDR3 contains 15 residues. CDR3 in DNA: TGTGCCAGCAGCCCTAGCGGGCGGACCACAGATACGCAGTATTTT. It is translated as CASSPSGRTTDTQYF.

V usage is TRBV6-2 or TRBV6-3 and J usage is TRBJ2-3; no clear D gene. Trimming pared 6 bases from V and 6 bases from J, leaving 13 bases between. Germline V gene lookup returns CDR1 MNHEY and CDR2 SVGEGT. The CDR3 is made up of 13 amino acids. The CDR3 loop is CASRYNSLDTQYF. DNA of the CDR3: TGTGCCAGCAGGTATAATAGCTTGGATACGCAGTATTTT.

V and J are TRBV6-5 and TRBJ1-1; no firm D call. The germline gives CDR1 MNHEY, CDR2 SVGAGI. The CDR3 length is 15 residues. Between the trimmed V and J ends, which lost 0 bases and 5 bases, there was a span of 13 bases. The CDR3 DNA sequence: TGTGCCAGCAGTTACTCGTTTGCGGGGATGACTGAAGCTTTCTTT. This encodes CASSYSFAGMTEAFF.

This clonotype was observed at least ten times. This rearrangement joins TRBV20-1 to TRBJ1-5; TRBD1 might be the D (6 bases). The CDR3 loop spans 14 amino acids. Germline assignment: CDR1 DFQATT and CDR2 SNEGSKA (reference sequence). The V end was cut by 3 bases, the J end by 6 bases, with 15 bases between. The CDR3 loop reads CSASLLGAVQPQHF. DNA of the CDR3: TGCAGTGCTAGTTTGTTGGGGGCCGTTCAGCCCCAGCATTTT.